A few counts support the clone carrying this T cell receptor (beta chain). The source of the sample is a study of response to subunit inactivated influenza vaccine. CDR3 length equals 14 residues. Germline CDR1 GTSNPN, CDR2 SVGIG (reference sequence). Deletions cut 0 bases from V and 0 bases from J, with 5 bases between. TCRdb independently ran MiXCR on the RT-PCR reads; one entry per CDR3 protein. Of hundreds of thousands of distinct CDR3 sequences listed, about 10% are singletons. These data were likewise used in another study, on T cells expressing NK-cell markers. That study adds: With UMIs, 5'RACE template switching was used to make TCR beta cDNA.

The TCR was taken from a man aged 45 to 65 who received an inactivated influenza vaccine. Sequencing was performed on PBMCs from blood, taken on the day of vaccination. The rearrangement uses TRBV30 and TRBJ1-4; unclear D gene. CDR3 sequence: CAWSVGATNEKLFF. CDR3 DNA: TGTGCCTGGAGTGTTGGTGCAACTAATGAAAAACTGTTTTTT.